A selection of T cell receptor beta chains follows, all from one sample in a study of long-term antiretroviral therapy in people with HIV. The protocol was immunoSEQ multiplex PCR, while the TCRdb copy is restricted to in-frame clones and leaves out a portion. The sample lists about 39,000 clones; approximately 85% were seen once. Specimen: unsorted PBMCs, collected 3.1 years after starting antiretroviral therapy. The receptor set was obtained from a woman aged 50 to 60 with HIV. The CDR3 runs from the conserved cysteine through the conserved F or W. D genes are given only for firm matches.

J,D,V,CDR3,DNA
TRBJ2-7,.,TRBV7-7,CASSPGATHYEQYF,TGTGCTAGCAGCCCCGGGGCGACTCACTACGAGCAGTACTTC
TRBJ2-1,.,TRBV7-9,CASSFGTSYNEQFF,TGTGCCAGCAGCTTCGGGACATCATACAATGAGCAGTTCTTC
TRBJ2-7,.,TRBV25-1,CASAGMERSEQYF,TGTGCCAGCGCGGGGATGGAGAGGTCCGAGCAGTACTTC
TRBJ2-2,.,TRBV25-1,CASSGPMSTGELFF,TGTGCCAGCAGTGGACCCATGAGCACCGGGGAGCTGTTTTTT
TRBJ1-2,TRBD1,TRBV9,CASSVGDRTNYGYTF,TGTGCCAGCAGCGTAGGGGACAGGACTAACTATGGCTACACCTTC
TRBJ2-7,.,TRBV5-1,CASSLFGTLGYEQYF,TGCGCCAGCAGCTTGTTTGGCACCTTGGGCTACGAGCAGTACTTC
TRBJ1-3,.,TRBV7-9,CASSPKDTGGNTIYF,TGTGCCAGCAGCCCGAAGGACACGGGAGGAAACACCATATATTTT
TRBJ2-7,.,TRBV2,CASSDTSSYEQYF,TGTGCCAGCAGTGACACCAGCTCCTACGAGCAGTACTTC
TRBJ1-5,.,TRBV30,CAWRGQYNQPQHF,TGTGCCTGGAGAGGACAGTACAATCAGCCCCAGCATTTT
TRBJ1-5,.,TRBV5-6,CASSRTGNQPQHF,TGTGCCAGCAGTCGGACGGGGAATCAGCCCCAGCATTTT
TRBJ1-4,TRBD1,TRBV6-5,CASRSDRGGEKLFF,TGTGCCAGCAGGAGCGACAGGGGTGGTGAAAAACTGTTTTTT
TRBJ1-5,.,TRBV18,CASSPPDGYQPQHF,TGTGCCAGCTCACCACCCGACGGATATCAGCCCCAGCATTTT
TRBJ2-7,TRBD1,TRBV6-5,CASSYSKGRGFYEQYF,TGTGCCAGCAGTTACTCGAAAGGCAGGGGGTTCTACGAGCAGTACTTC
TRBJ1-5,.,TRBV5-1,CASSSQGGNQPQHF,TGCGCCAGCAGCTCACAGGGTGGCAATCAGCCCCAGCATTTT